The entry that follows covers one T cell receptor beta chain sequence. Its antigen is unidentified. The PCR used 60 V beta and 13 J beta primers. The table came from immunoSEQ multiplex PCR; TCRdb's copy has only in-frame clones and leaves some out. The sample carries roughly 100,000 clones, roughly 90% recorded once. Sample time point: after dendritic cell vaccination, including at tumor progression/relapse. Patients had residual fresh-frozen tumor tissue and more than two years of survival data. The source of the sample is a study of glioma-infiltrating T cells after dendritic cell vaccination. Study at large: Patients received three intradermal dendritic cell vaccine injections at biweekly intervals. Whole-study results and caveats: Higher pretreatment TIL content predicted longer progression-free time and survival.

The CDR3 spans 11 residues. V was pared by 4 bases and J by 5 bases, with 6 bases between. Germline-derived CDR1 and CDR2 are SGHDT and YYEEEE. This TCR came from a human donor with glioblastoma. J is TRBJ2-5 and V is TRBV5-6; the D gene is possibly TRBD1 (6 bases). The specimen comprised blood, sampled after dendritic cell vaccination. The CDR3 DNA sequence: TGTGCCAGCAGCACAGGGGAGACCCAGTACTTC. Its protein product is CASSTGETQYF.